This T cell receptor (beta chain) is drawn from a study (TCRdb year 2016). The library came from RT-PCR. Data came from an Illumina MiSeq. TCRdb applied fastp at Q25 and MiXCR to the public reads, then kept only in-frame beta chains. Each CDR3 protein gets just one entry, which takes the most common genes and DNA from the rows behind it. The sample table contains about 700,000 distinct CDR3 sequences; only one count was recorded for 14% of them. The ten largest clones represent roughly 3.9% of the sample. From the cysteine through the phenylalanine, the CDR3 covers 15 amino acids. The retained sequence is limited to the CDR3, 45 bases, with the frame set at the first base. CDR1 ENHRY and CDR2 SYGVKD are derived from the germline V gene. Trimming at the junction amounts to 2 bases on V and 6 bases on J, and the germline ends lie 14 bases apart. This clonotype was counted at least ten times. What antigen it recognizes has not been identified. There are no base qualities to consult, and no much larger clone falls within one base.

Sequencing input: memory CD4+ T cells from blood. The receptor was derived from a female donor in good health, serving as a healthy control. The chain joins TRBV10-3 to TRBJ2-1; the D gene is perhaps TRBD2, on 5 matching bases. The base sequence is TGTGCCATCAGTGAGACCCTAGCAACTAGCAATGAGCAGTTCTTC. This translates into CAISETLATSNEQFF.